What follows are 18 T cell receptor beta chains derived from one specimen sequenced in a study of early T cells in non-severe SARS-CoV-2 infection. TCRdb ran MiXCR on the 5' RACE reads and lists one entry per CDR3 protein. Found here are 100,000 to 150,000 distinct CDR3 sequences, 14% to 15% of them singletons; the top ten hold roughly 22%. Material for sequencing was whole blood. These receptors all stem from an adult who was a healthcare worker with PCR-confirmed SARS-CoV-2 infection or an uninfected control (not recorded which).

This clonotype has a handful of counts. This chain joins TRBV18 and TRBJ2-6; maybe TRBD1 (6 bases). Per germline, CDR1 KGHSH and CDR2 LQKENI. The CDR3 is 16 amino acids. Trimming removed 5 bases from V and 0 bases from J, with 11 bases in between. CDR3 nucleotides: TGTGCCAGCTCAGTGACAGGATCCTCTGGGGCCAACGTCCTGACTTTC. Translating gives CASSVTGSSGANVLTF.

The chain links TRBV12-3 or TRBV12-4 to TRBJ1-2; D remains ambiguous. V was clipped by 1 base and J by 6 bases, with 21 bases between them. The CDR3 runs to 17 residues. DNA of the CDR3: TGTGCCAGCAGTTTAGGGGGAGGGCCGTCCCCCGGGGATGGCTACACCTTC. It encodes CASSLGGGPSPGDGYTF.

This chain joins TRBV9 and TRBJ2-3; 7 nucleotides line up with TRBD1. The V gene's germline CDR1 is SGDLS and CDR2 YYNGEE. The J segment lost 3 bases and the V segment lost 4 bases, leaving 8 bases of the junction unmatched. The CDR3 is 15 residues long. The CDR3 region has the DNA TGTGCCAGCAGCACCAGACAGGGCAGGACAGATACGCAGTATTTT. It yields the protein CASSTRQGRTDTQYF.

This chain uses TRBV3-1 with TRBJ2-5; D is undetermined. The V and J ends lost 4 bases and 4 bases respectively, with 10 bases between them. CDR3 length: 13 residues. Germline loops: CDR1 LGHDT, CDR2 YNNKEL (reference sequence). The CDR3 region has the DNA TGTGCCAGCAGCCCCCCCCTTGGAGAGACCCAGTACTTC. Translation: CASSPPLGETQYF.

This chain connects TRBV6-1 to TRBJ2-3; D possibly corresponds to TRBD1 (6 bases). The V end was cut by 5 bases, the J end by 0 bases, with 15 bases between. Germline V gene sequence: CDR1 MNHNS, CDR2 SASEGT. The CDR3 is 16 residues long. The CDR3 loop reads CASSWDTYSSTDTQYF. CDR3 sequence (DNA): TGTGCCAGCAGTTGGGACACTTACTCTAGCACAGATACGCAGTATTTT.

The CDR3 bases are TGTGCCAGCTCACCCGGGGGCGGGGGCACTGAAGCTTTCTTT. Translating gives CASSPGGGGTEAFF. The chain has TRBV18 and TRBJ1-1; possible D gene TRBD1, 6 bases. This CDR3 has 14 amino acids. V lost 3 bases and J lost 4, with 12 bases in between. Germline values: CDR1 KGHSH, CDR2 LQKENI.

This clonotype occurred a few times. This sequence joins TRBV29-1 and TRBJ2-2; D gene ambiguous. Between the trimmed V and J ends, which lost 4 bases and 6 bases, there was a span of 12 bases. The CDR3 extends over 13 amino acids. Germline assignment: CDR1 SQVTM and CDR2 ANQGSEA. This chain's CDR3 is CSVGNTSPGELFF. For the CDR3, the DNA is TGCAGCGTTGGGAACACCAGCCCCGGGGAGCTGTTTTTT.

This clonotype was recorded a few times. The rearrangement uses TRBV29-1 and TRBJ2-5; perhaps TRBD1 as D (6 bases). The CDR3 extends over 12 amino acids. Germline lookup yields CDR1 SQVTM and CDR2 ANQGSEA. The germline V and J ends were trimmed by 4 bases and 4 bases, with 10 bases remaining between them. In nucleotides, the CDR3 is TGCAGCGTTGTAACAGGGAGAGAGACCCAGTACTTC. As protein: CSVVTGRETQYF.

This clonotype was detected a few times. In DNA form, the CDR3 reads TGTGCCAGCAGCCCTAGGACAGGGCTGAACACTGAAGCTTTCTTT. Translating gives CASSPRTGLNTEAFF. The V call is TRBV3-1, the J call TRBJ1-1, with 8 bases identical to TRBD1. V was pared by 4 bases and J by 0 bases, with 4 bases of the junction left unmatched. The CDR3 is 15 amino acids. Per the germline V gene, CDR1 is LGHDT and CDR2 is YNNKEL (reference sequence).

Many counts were recorded for this clonotype. The chain employs TRBV6-1 and TRBJ2-2; D might be TRBD1 or TRBD2, each matching 5 bases. CDR1 is MNHNS, CDR2 SASEGT, per germline. This CDR3 spans 17 amino acids. Trimming shortened V by 6 bases and J by 5 bases, and 22 bases separated the two germline ends. The CDR3 sequence: CASRGWDGPIATGELFF. In nucleotides, the CDR3 is TGTGCCAGCAGAGGTTGGGACGGGCCCATTGCGACCGGGGAGCTGTTTTTT.

This chain links TRBV10-1 with TRBJ1-5; no definite D call. CDR1 is WNHNN, CDR2 SYGVQD, per germline (reference sequence). The CDR3 is made up of 13 amino acids. V was pared by 4 bases and J by 3 bases, with 7 bases between. DNA of the CDR3: TGCGCCAGCAGTGGCAGCCTCAATCAGCCCCAGCATTTT. Its translation: CASSGSLNQPQHF.

The chain carries TRBV12-3 or TRBV12-4 and TRBJ1-2; the match to TRBD1 covers 7 bases. V lost 2 bases, J lost 8 bases, and 5 bases stayed unmatched. The CDR3 extends over 13 amino acids. The CDR3 DNA is TGTGCCAGCAGTTTATTAGGGGGCGACGGCTACACCTTC. Translated: CASSLLGGDGYTF.

This clonotype showed up just a few times. The genes are TRBV4-1 and TRBJ1-5; D unclear. CDR3 size: 13 residues. Germline CDR1 MGHRA, CDR2 YSYEKL. Trimming took off 1 base at V and 8 bases at J, with 9 bases between the two ends. This CDR3 is CASSQGPREPQHF. Written as DNA, the CDR3 is TGCGCCAGCAGCCAAGGACCTAGAGAGCCCCAGCATTTT.

The chain recombines TRBV6-5 with TRBJ1-2; no clear D gene. CDR1 is MNHEY and CDR2 is SVGAGI in the germline V gene. Trimming removed 7 bases at V and 0 bases at J, with 9 bases between. This CDR3 has 13 residues. The CDR3 spells CASKFDSNYGYTF. The CDR3 region has the DNA TGTGCCAGCAAGTTCGACTCTAACTATGGCTACACCTTC.

V gene TRBV3-1 combines with J gene TRBJ2-7; 7 bases are a match to TRBD2. This CDR3 is 17 amino acids long. V lost 2 bases, J lost 5 bases, and 15 bases stayed unmatched. The germline gives CDR1 LGHDT, CDR2 YNNKEL (reference sequence). The chain's CDR3 is CASSQLMLASGRNEQYF. The CDR3 nucleotides read TGTGCCAGCAGCCAATTAATGCTGGCTAGCGGACGGAACGAGCAGTACTTC.

There are a few counts of this clonotype. V and J are TRBV7-2 and TRBJ2-3; TRBD2 matches at 8 bases. V gave up 5 bases and J gave up 6 bases; unmatched junction bases: 7. Germline CDR1 is SGHTA and CDR2 is FQGNSA. This CDR3 spans 14 amino acids. The CDR3 DNA reads TGTGCCAGCAGCCCCCAGCGGGGGACGGATACGCAGTATTTT. As protein: CASSPQRGTDTQYF.

The gene calls are TRBV12-3 or TRBV12-4 and TRBJ2-3; unclear D gene. V was trimmed by 7 bases and J by 0 bases, leaving 11 bases between them. The CDR3 contains 14 residues. The CDR3 loop is CASNRAASTDTQYF. The CDR3 nucleotides read TGTGCCAGCAATAGGGCGGCCAGCACAGATACGCAGTATTTT.

This clonotype showed up many times. The J gene is TRBJ2-2, the V gene TRBV5-8, with D uncertain. Per the germline V gene, CDR1 is SGHTS and CDR2 is YDEGEE. With 4 bases removed from V and 2 bases from J, the gap between germline ends came to 12 bases. This CDR3 has 15 amino acids. The CDR3 coding sequence is TGTGCCAGCAGCCGTACTCCACCTAACACCGGGGAGCTGTTTTTT. Translated, it gives CASSRTPPNTGELFF.